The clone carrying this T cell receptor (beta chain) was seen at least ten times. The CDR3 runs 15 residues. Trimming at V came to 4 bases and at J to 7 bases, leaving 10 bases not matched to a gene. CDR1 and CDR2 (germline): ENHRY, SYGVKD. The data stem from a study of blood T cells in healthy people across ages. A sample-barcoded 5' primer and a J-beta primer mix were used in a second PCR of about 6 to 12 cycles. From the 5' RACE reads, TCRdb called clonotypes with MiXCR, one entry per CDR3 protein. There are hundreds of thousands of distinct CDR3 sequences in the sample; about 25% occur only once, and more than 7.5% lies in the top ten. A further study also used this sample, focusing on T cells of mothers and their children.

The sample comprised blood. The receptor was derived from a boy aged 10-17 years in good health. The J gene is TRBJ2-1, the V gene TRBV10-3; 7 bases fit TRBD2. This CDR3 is CAISGGGSEGNEQFF. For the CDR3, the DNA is TGTGCCATCAGTGGGGGCGGGAGTGAGGGGAATGAGCAGTTCTTC.